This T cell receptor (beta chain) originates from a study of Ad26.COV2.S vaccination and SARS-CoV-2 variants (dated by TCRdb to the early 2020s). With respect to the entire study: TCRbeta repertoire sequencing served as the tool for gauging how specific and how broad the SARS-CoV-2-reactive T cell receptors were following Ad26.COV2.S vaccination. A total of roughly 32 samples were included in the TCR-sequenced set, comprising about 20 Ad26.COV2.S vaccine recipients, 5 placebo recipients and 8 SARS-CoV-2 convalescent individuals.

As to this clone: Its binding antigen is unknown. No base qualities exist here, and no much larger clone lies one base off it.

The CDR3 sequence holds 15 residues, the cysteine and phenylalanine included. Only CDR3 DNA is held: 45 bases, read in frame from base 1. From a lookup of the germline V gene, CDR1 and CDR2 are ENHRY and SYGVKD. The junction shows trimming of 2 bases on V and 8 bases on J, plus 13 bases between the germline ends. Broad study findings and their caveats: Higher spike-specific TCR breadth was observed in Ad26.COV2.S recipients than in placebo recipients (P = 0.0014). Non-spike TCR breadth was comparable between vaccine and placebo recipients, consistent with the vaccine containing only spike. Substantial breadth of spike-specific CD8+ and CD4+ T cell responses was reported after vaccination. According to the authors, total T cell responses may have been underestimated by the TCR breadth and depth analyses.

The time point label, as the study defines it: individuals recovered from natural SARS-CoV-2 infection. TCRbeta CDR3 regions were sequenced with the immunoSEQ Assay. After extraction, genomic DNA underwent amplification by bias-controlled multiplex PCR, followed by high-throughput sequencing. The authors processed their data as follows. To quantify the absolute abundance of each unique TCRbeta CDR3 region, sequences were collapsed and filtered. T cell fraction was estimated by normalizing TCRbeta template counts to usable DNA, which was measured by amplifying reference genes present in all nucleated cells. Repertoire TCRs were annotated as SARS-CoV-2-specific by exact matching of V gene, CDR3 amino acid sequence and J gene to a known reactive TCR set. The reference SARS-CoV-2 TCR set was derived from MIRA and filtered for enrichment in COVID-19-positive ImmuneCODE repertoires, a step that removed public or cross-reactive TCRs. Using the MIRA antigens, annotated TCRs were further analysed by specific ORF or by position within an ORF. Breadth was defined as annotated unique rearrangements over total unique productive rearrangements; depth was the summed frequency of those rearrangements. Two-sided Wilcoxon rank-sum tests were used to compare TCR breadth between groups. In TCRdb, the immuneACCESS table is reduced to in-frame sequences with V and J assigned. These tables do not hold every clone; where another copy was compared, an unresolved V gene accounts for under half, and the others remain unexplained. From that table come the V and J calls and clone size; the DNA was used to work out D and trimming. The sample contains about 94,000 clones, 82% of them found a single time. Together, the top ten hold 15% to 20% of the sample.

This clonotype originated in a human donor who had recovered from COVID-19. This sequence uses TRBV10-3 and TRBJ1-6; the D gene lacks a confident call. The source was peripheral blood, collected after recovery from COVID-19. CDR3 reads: CAISENDSRDSPLHF. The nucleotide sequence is TGTGCCATCAGTGAGAATGACTCTAGGGATTCACCCCTCCACTTT.